The 14 T cell receptor beta chains in this list originate from one sample, sequenced in a study of STAT3 mutations in large granular lymphocyte leukemia. No antigens are known for them. Clones were sequenced by immunoSEQ multiplex PCR, and TCRdb holds only the in-frame ones, with some missing. The repertoire holds about 6,700 clones, less than 60% seen once, with about 80% in the top ten. Study findings and constraints: Every T-cell large granular lymphocyte leukemia patient had at least one immunodominant TCR beta clonotype.

The source material was peripheral blood mononuclear cells. These receptors were taken from a boy between 10 and 17 years old with T-cell large granular lymphocyte leukemia. Some clones in this sample may be carry-over from other donors' samples.

This clone was counted between two and nine times. The same CDR3 also results from other DNA sequences found in this sample. The V gene is TRBV5-1, the J gene TRBJ1-2, with D maybe TRBD1 (6 bases). With 0 bases removed from V and 2 bases from J, the gap between germline ends came to 8 bases. Per germline, CDR1 SGHRS and CDR2 YFSETQ. The CDR3 is made up of 14 amino acids. CDR3 amino acids: CASSLGQGNYGYTF. CDR3 DNA sequence: TGCGCCAGCAGCTTGGGGCAGGGGAACTATGGCTACACCTTC. The full variable domain, its missing parts supplied by reference TRBV5-1 and TRBJ1-2, is KAGVTQTPRYLIKTRGQQVTLSCSPISGHRSVSWYQQTPGQGLQFLFEYFSETQRNKGNFPGRFSGRQFSNSRSEMNVSTLELGDSALYLCASSLGQGNYGYTFGSGTRLTVV.

The rearrangement joins TRBV5-1 to TRBJ2-7, with D perhaps matching TRBD1 (5 bases). Germline V gene lookup returns CDR1 SGHRS and CDR2 YFSETQ. This CDR3 contains 15 residues. V lost 1 base and J 4 bases, leaving 15 bases between the germline ends. The CDR3: CASSLSGLPGYEQYF. The CDR3 DNA reads as TGCGCCAGCAGCTTGTCGGGCCTCCCAGGGTACGAGCAGTACTTC.

This sequence joins TRBV29-1 and TRBJ2-5; 9 bases fit TRBD1. V shed 0 bases, J shed 1 base, and the junction held 6 bases outside the gene matches. The CDR3 covers 16 residues. In germline, CDR1 is SQVTM, CDR2 ANQGSEA. CDR3 coding DNA: TGCAGCGTTGAAGACCCGAAGGACAGGGGCCAAGAGACCCAGTACTTC. It is translated as CSVEDPKDRGQETQYF.

The V and J genes are TRBV5-1 and TRBJ2-7; the D call may be TRBD1 or TRBD2 (5 bases each). Deletions cut 4 bases from V and 3 bases from J, with 23 bases between. Germline V gene sequence: CDR1 SGHRS, CDR2 YFSETQ. CDR3 size: 17 residues. CDR3 coding DNA: TGCGCCAGCAGCCCACTCCCCCCCGGGACGACGCACTACGAGCAGTACTTC. The encoded protein is CASSPLPPGTTHYEQYF.

The chain combines TRBV28 with TRBJ1-5; D not certain. This CDR3 contains 13 residues. Trimming took off 6 bases at V and 0 bases at J, with 6 bases between the two ends. Looked up from germline, CDR1 is MDHEN and CDR2 is SYDVKM. CDR3 nucleotide sequence: TGTGCCAGCAGCCCATATAGCAATCAGCCCCAGCATTTT. This translates into CASSPYSNQPQHF.

The gene calls are TRBV7-9 and TRBJ2-7; 9 bases are a match to TRBD1. Germline CDR1 is SEHNR and CDR2 is FQNEAQ (reference sequence). This CDR3 spans 14 amino acids. Trimming cost V 5 bases and J 4 bases; bases outside gene matches: 6. CDR3 sequence: CASSPQGAGYEQYF. In nucleotides, the CDR3 is TGTGCCAGCAGCCCACAGGGGGCAGGATACGAGCAGTACTTC.

The J gene is TRBJ1-2, the V gene TRBV29-1; D remains ambiguous. The germline V and J ends were trimmed by 4 bases and 8 bases, with 14 bases remaining between them. The CDR3 extends over 12 amino acids. Germline V gives CDR1 SQVTM, CDR2 ANQGSEA. CDR3 region: CSVAVRGKGYTF. Here the CDR3 DNA reads TGCAGCGTTGCGGTGCGAGGGAAAGGCTACACCTTC. The full variable domain, with the rest looked up from reference TRBV29-1 and TRBJ1-2, is SAVISQKPSRDICQRGTSLTIQCQVDSQVTMMFWYRQQPGQSLTLIATANQGSEATYESGFVIDKFPISRPNLTFSTLTVSNMSPEDSSIYLCSVAVRGKGYTFGSGTRLTVV.

This sequence joins TRBV6-5 and TRBJ1-6; no reliable D call. The germline gives CDR1 MNHEY, CDR2 SVGAGI. The CDR3 spans 16 residues. V was pared by 2 bases and J by 4 bases, with 12 bases between. The CDR3 loop reads CASSYRRTSYNSPLHF. The CDR3 DNA sequence: TGTGCCAGCAGTTACCGAAGGACTTCTTATAATTCACCCCTCCACTTT.

V is TRBV15 and J is TRBJ2-7, with 12 bases lining up with TRBD1. The germline V gene encodes CDR1 LNHNV and CDR2 YYDKDF (reference sequence). The CDR3 consists of 17 residues. The J segment lost 5 bases and the V segment lost 1 base, leaving 9 bases of the junction unmatched. CDR3 nucleotide sequence: TGTGCCACCAGCAGAGGGGTTGCGGGACAGGGGGCGAACGAGCAGTACTTC. This gives the protein CATSRGVAGQGANEQYF.

The chain couples TRBV19 to TRBJ2-1; 7 bases line up with TRBD1. CDR3 length: 15 residues. V lost 5 bases, J lost 4 bases, and 8 bases stayed unmatched. CDR1 is LNHDA, CDR2 SQIVND, per germline (reference sequence). For the CDR3, the DNA is TGTGCCAGTAGTCAAATCAGGGGGTCTTACAATGAGCAGTTCTTC. Amino acids: CASSQIRGSYNEQFF.

The CDR3 protein is CASSLRVPTTQETQYF. CDR3 in DNA: TGCGCCAGCAGCTTGAGGGTCCCTACCACCCAAGAGACCCAGTACTTC. The V and J genes are TRBV5-1 and TRBJ2-5; D ambiguous. CDR1 is SGHRS, CDR2 YFSETQ, per germline. The V end lost 1 base, the J end lost 1 base, and 14 bases lay between the germline ends. The CDR3 has 16 amino acids. The full variable domain, in which reference TRBV5-1 and TRBJ2-5 provide the parts outside the CDR3, is KAGVTQTPRYLIKTRGQQVTLSCSPISGHRSVSWYQQTPGQGLQFLFEYFSETQRNKGNFPGRFSGRQFSNSRSEMNVSTLELGDSALYLCASSLRVPTTQETQYFGPGTRLLVL.

This chain links TRBV5-1 with TRBJ1-6; D not certain. Germline loops: CDR1 SGHRS, CDR2 YFSETQ. This CDR3 region has 17 residues. V dropped 0 bases and J dropped 0 bases, with 10 bases sitting between them. As DNA, the CDR3 is TGCGCCAGCAGCTTGGCCCCTATCGGCTCCTATAATTCACCCCTCCACTTT. Amino acid sequence: CASSLAPIGSYNSPLHF.

The rearrangement links TRBV6-5 to TRBJ2-2, with D unclear. The length of the CDR3 is 12 residues. The germline V gene has CDR1 MNHEY and CDR2 SVGAGI. V was shortened by 7 bases and J by 8 bases, with 11 bases between the two germline ends. The CDR3 region has the DNA TGTGCCAGCAAAACGGAACATGGGGAGCTGTTTTTT. Its translation is CASKTEHGELFF.

The rearrangement joins TRBV28 to TRBJ2-7, with TRBD2 matching 7 bases. This CDR3 contains 15 residues. V dropped 5 bases and J dropped 1; count of bases not matched to a gene: 8. The germline gives CDR1 MDHEN, CDR2 SYDVKM. The DNA of the CDR3 is TGTGCCAGCAGTCCCACGGGGGGAGTATCCTACGAGCAGTACTTC. Protein: CASSPTGGVSYEQYF.